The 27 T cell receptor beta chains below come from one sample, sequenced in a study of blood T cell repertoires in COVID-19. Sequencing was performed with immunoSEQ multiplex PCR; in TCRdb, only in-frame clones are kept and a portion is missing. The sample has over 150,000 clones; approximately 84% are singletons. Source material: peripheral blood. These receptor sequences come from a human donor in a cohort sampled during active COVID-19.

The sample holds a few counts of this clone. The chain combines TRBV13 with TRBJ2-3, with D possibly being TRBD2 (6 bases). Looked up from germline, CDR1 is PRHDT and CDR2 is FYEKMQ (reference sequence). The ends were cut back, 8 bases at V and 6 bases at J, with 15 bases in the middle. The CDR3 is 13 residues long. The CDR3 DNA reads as TGTGCCAGCCGGGCGGGGCACGGGGATACGCAGTATTTT. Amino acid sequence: CASRAGHGDTQYF. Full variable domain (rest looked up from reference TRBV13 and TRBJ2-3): AAGVIQSPRHLIKEKRETATLKCYPIPRHDTVYWYQQGPGQDPQFLISFYEKMQSDKGSIPDRFSAQQFSDYHSELNMSSLELGDSALYFCASRAGHGDTQYFGPGTRLTVL.

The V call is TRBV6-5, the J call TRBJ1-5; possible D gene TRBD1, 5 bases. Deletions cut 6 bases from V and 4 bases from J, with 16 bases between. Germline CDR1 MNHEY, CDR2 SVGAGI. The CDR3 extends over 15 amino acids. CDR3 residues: CASSVARADNQPQHF. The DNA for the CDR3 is TGTGCCAGCAGCGTAGCCAGGGCGGATAATCAGCCCCAGCATTTT.

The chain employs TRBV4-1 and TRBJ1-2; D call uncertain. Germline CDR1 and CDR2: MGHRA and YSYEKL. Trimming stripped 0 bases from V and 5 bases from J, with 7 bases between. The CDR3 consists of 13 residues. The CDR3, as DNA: TGCGCCAGCAGCCAAGACCCCTCGTATGGCTACACCTTC. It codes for CASSQDPSYGYTF.

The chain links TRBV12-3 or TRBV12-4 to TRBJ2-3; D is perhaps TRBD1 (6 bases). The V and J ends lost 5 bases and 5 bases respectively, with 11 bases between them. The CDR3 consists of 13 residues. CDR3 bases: TGTGCCAGCAGTCCCGACAGGTTAGATACGCAGTATTTT. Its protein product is CASSPDRLDTQYF.

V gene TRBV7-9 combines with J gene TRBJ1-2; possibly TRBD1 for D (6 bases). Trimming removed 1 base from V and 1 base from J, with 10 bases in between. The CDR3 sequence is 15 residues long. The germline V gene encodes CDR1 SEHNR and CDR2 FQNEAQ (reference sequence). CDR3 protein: CASSLDGQHNYGYTF. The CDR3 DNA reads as TGTGCCAGCAGCTTAGATGGACAGCATAACTATGGCTACACCTTC.

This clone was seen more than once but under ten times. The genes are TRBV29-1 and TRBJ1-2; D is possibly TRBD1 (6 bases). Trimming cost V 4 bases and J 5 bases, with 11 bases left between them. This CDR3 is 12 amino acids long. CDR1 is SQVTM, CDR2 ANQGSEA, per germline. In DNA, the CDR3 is TGCAGCGTTGTCGGGCAGGGGTATGGCTACACCTTC. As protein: CSVVGQGYGYTF.

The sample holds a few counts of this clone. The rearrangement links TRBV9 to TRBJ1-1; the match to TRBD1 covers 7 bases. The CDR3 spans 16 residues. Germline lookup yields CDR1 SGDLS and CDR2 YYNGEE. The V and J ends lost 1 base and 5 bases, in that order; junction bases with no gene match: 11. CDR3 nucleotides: TGTGCCAGCAGCGTAACACCCAACAGGGGCAGGACTGAAGCTTTCTTT. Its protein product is CASSVTPNRGRTEAFF. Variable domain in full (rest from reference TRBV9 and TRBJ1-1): DSGVTQTPKHLITATGQRVTLRCSPRSGDLSVYWYQQSLDQGLQFLIQYYNGEERAKGNILERFSAQQFPDLHSELNLSSLELGDSALYFCASSVTPNRGRTEAFFGQGTRLTVV.

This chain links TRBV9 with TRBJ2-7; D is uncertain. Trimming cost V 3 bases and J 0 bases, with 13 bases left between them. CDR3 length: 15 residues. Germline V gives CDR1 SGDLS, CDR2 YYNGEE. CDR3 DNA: TGTGCCAGCAGCGCCGCCGGGTCAAGCTCCTACGAGCAGTACTTC. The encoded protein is CASSAAGSSSYEQYF.

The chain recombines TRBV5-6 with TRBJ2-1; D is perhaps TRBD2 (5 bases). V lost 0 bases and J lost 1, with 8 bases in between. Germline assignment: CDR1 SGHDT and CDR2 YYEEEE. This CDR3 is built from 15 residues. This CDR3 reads CASSLGRESYNEQFF. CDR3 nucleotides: TGTGCCAGCAGCTTGGGTAGGGAGTCCTACAATGAGCAGTTCTTC.

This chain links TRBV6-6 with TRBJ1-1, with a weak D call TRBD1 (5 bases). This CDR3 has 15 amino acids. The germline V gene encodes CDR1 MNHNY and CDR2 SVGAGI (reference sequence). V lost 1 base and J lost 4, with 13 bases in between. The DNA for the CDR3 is TGTGCCAGCAGTTACTTGGGGGGGTCAGGCACTGAAGCTTTCTTT. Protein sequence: CASSYLGGSGTEAFF.

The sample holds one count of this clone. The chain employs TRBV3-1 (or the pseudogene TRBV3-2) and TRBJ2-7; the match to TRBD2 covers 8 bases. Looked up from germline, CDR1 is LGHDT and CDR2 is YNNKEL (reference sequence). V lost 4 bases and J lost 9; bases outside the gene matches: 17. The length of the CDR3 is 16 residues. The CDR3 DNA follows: TGTGCCAGCAGCCCCGCAGGGAGCGGGGGCCCCCTTGGGCAGTACTTC. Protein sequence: CASSPAGSGGPLGQYF.

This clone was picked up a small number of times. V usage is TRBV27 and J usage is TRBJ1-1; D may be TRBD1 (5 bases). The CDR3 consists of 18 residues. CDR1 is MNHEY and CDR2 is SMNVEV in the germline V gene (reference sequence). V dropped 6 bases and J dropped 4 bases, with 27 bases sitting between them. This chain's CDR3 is CASSNYRGDLTALTEAFF. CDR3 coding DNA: TGTGCCAGCAGCAATTACCGCGGGGACCTCACCGCGCTCACTGAAGCTTTCTTT.

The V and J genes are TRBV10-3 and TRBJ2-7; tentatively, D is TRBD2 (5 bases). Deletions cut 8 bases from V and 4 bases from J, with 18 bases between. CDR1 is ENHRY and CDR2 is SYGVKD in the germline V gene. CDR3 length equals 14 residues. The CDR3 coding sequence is TGTGCCATCTCCGTGAGCAGGAGGACTTACGAGCAGTACTTC. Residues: CAISVSRRTYEQYF.

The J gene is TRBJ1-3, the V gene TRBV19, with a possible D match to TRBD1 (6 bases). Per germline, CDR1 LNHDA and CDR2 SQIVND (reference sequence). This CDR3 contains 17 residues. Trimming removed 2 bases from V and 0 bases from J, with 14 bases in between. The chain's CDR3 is CASSIMRDTVSGNTIYF. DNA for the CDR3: TGTGCCAGTAGTATAATGAGGGACACGGTCTCTGGAAACACCATATATTTT.

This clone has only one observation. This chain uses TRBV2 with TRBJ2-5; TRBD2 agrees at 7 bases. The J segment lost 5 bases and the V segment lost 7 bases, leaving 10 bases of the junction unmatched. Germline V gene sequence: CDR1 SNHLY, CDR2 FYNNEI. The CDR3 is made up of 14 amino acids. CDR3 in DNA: TGTGCCAGCATCGACCCGGTTAGCGGGGAGACCCAGTACTTC. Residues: CASIDPVSGETQYF.

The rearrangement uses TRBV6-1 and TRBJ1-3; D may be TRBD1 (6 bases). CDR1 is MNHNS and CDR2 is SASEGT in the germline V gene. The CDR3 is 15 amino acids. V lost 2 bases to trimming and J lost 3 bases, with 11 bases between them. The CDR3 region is CASSERRGRGNTIYF. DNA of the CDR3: TGTGCCAGCAGTGAACGCAGGGGCCGTGGAAACACCATATATTTT.

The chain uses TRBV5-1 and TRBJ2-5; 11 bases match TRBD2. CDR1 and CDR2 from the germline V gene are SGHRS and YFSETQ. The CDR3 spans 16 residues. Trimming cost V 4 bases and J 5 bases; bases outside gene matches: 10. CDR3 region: CASSPAVAGGSETQYF. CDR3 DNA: TGCGCCAGCAGCCCGGCGGTAGCGGGGGGGTCTGAGACCCAGTACTTC.

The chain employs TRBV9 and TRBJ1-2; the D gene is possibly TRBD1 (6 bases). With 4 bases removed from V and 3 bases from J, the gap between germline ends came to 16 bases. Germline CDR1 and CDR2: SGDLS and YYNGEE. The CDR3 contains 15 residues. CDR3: CASSMGGLSHYGYTF. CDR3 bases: TGTGCCAGCAGCATGGGGGGGCTTTCTCACTATGGCTACACCTTC.

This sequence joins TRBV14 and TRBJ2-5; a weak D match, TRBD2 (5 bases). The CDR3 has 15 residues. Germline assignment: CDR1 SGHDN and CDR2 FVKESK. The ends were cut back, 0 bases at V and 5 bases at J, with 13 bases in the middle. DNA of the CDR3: TGTGCCAGCAGCCAAGATAAAGGACTTTGGGAGACCCAGTACTTC. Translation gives CASSQDKGLWETQYF.

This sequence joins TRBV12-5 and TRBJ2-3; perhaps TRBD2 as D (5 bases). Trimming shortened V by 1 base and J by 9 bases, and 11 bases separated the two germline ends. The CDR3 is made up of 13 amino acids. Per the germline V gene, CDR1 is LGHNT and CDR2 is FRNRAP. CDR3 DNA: TGTGCTAGTGGTTTGGGGGAATCGGGAACGCAGTATTTT. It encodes CASGLGESGTQYF.

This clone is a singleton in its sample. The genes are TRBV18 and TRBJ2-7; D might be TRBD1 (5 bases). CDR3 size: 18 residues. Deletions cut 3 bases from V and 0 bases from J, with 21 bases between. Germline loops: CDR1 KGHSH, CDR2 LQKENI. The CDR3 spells CASSPLPFDSSSSYEQYF. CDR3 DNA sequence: TGTGCCAGCTCACCTTTACCGTTCGACAGCTCCAGCTCCTACGAGCAGTACTTC.

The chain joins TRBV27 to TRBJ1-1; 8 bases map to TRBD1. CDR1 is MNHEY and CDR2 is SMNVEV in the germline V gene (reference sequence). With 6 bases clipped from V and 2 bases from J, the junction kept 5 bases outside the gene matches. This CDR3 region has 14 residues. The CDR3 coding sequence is TGTGCCAGCAGGAGGACAGGGAGTAACACTGAAGCTTTCTTT. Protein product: CASRRTGSNTEAFF.

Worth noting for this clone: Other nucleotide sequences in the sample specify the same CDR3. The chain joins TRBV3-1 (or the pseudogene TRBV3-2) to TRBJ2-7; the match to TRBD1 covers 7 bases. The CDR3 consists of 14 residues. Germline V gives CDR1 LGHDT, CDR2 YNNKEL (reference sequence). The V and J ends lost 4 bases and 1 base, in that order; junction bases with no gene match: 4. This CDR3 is CASSLWTGSYEQYF. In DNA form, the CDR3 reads TGTGCCAGCAGCCTTTGGACAGGATCCTACGAGCAGTACTTC.

The CDR3 loop reads CASSVGGEDEQYF. The CDR3 nucleotides read TGTGCCAGCAGCGTAGGAGGGGAGGACGAGCAGTACTTC. This chain links TRBV11-3 with TRBJ2-7; D is perhaps TRBD2 (6 bases). CDR1 is SGHNT, CDR2 YENEEA, per germline. Trimming pared 5 bases from V and 5 bases from J, leaving 13 bases between. The CDR3 consists of 13 residues.

The CDR3 bases are TGCGCCAGCAGTGAGTTAAGGGGTAGCACTGAAGCTTTCTTT. Translation: CASSELRGSTEAFF. The chain recombines TRBV10-2 with TRBJ1-1; D perhaps matches TRBD1 (5 bases). The CDR3 is 14 amino acids. Trimming took off 1 base at V and 4 bases at J, with 10 bases between the two ends. Per the germline V gene, CDR1 is WSHSY and CDR2 is SAAADI.

The CDR3 region is CASSFGGRGYGYTF. CDR3 sequence (DNA): TGCGCCAGCAGCTTCGGGGGGCGAGGCTATGGCTACACCTTC. This sequence joins TRBV5-1 and TRBJ1-2; D perhaps matches TRBD1 (6 bases). Between the trimmed V and J ends, which lost 2 bases and 4 bases, there was a span of 12 bases. The CDR3 has 14 residues. Germline lookup yields CDR1 SGHRS and CDR2 YFSETQ.

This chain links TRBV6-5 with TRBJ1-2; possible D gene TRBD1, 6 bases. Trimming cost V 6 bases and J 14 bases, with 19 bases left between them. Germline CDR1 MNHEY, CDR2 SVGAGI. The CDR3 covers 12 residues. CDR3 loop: CASRSGMGAGTF. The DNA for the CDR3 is TGTGCCAGCAGGTCAGGGATGGGGGCTGGGACCTTC.